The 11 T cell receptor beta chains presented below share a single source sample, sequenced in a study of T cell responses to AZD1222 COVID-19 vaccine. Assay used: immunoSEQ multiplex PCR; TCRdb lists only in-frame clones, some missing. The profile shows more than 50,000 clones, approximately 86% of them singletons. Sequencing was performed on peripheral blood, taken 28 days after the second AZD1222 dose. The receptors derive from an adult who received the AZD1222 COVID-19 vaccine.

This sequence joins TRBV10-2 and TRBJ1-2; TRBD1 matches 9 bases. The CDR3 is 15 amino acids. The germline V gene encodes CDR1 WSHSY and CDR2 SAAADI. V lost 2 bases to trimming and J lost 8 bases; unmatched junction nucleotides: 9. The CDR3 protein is CASSEGITGGRGYTF. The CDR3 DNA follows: TGCGCCAGCAGTGAGGGTATTACAGGGGGCCGGGGCTACACCTTC.

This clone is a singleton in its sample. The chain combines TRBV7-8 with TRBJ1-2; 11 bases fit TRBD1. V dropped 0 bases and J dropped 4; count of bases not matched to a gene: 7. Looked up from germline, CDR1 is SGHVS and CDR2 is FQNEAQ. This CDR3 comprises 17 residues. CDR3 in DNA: TGTGCCAGCAGCTTAGCGGGTCCCGGGACAGGGGGCTATGGCTACACCTTC. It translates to CASSLAGPGTGGYGYTF.

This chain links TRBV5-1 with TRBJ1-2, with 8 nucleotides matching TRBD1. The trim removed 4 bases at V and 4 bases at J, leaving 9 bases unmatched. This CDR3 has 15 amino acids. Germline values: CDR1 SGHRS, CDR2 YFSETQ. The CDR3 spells CASSPTQGAGYGYTF. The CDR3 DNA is TGCGCCAGCAGCCCTACTCAGGGGGCCGGCTATGGCTACACCTTC.

This chain's CDR3 is CASRTGGGGYTF. The CDR3 DNA reads as TGTGCCAGCAGAACAGGGGGCGGTGGCTACACCTTC. V and J are TRBV9 and TRBJ1-2, with 9 bases aligning to TRBD1. The junction had 3 bases not matched to a gene; V was cut back by 5 bases and J by 7 bases. Germline V CDR1 and CDR2: SGDLS, YYNGEE. CDR3 size: 12 residues.

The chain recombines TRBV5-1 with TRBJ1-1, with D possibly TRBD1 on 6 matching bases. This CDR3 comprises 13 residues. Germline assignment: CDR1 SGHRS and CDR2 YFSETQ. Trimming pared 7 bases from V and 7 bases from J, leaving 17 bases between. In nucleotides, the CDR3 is TGCGCCAGCCGTTTCCCGGACAGAGTTGAAGCTTTCTTT. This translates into CASRFPDRVEAFF.

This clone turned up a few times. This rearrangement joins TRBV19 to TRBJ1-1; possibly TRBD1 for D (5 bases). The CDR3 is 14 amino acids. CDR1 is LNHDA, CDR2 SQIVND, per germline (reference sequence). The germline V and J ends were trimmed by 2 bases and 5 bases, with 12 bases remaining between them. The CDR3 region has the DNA TGTGCCAGTAGTATAAGTAGGGGTGGAACTGAAGCTTTCTTT. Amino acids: CASSISRGGTEAFF.

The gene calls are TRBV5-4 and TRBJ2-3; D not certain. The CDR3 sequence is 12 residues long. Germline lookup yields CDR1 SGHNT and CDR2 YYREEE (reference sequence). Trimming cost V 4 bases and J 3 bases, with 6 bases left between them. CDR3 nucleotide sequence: TGTGCCAGCAGCGTAAGAACAGATACGCAGTATTTT. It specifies CASSVRTDTQYF.

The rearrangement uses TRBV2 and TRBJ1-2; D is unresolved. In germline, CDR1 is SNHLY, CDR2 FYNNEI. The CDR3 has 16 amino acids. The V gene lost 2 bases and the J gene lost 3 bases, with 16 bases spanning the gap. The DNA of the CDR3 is TGTGCCAGCAGTGAATCTCTGCGGTCCAGTGACTATGGCTACACCTTC. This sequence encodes CASSESLRSSDYGYTF. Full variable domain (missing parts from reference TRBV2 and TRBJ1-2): EPEVTQTPSHQVTQMGQEVILRCVPISNHLYFYWYRQILGQKVEFLVSFYNNEISEKSEIFDDQFSVERPDGSNFTLKIRSTKLEDSAMYFCASSESLRSSDYGYTFGSGTRLTVV.

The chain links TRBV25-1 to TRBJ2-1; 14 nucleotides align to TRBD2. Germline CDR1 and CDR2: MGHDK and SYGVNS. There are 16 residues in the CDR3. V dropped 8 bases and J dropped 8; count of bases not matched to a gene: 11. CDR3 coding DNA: TGTGCCAGCGCCGCCGGGACTAGCGGGAGATTGGATGAGCAGTTCTTC. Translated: CASAAGTSGRLDEQFF.

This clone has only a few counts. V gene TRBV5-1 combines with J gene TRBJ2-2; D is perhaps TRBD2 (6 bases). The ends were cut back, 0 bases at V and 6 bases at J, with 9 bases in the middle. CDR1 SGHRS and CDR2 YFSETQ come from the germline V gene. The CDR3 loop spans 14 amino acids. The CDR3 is CASSLEPGAGELFF. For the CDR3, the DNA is TGCGCCAGCAGCTTGGAGCCGGGGGCCGGGGAGCTGTTTTTT.

The CDR3, as DNA: TGTGCCAGCAGCTTGTTCGCGCAGGGGGGTCAGTACGAGCAGTACTTC. Encoded protein: CASSLFAQGGQYEQYF. V and J are TRBV5-6 and TRBJ2-7; a weak D match, TRBD1 (7 bases). Germline assignment: CDR1 SGHDT and CDR2 YYEEEE. V was cut by 1 base and J by 4 bases, with 18 bases left in between. This CDR3 has 16 amino acids.